This is a list of T cell receptor beta chains from one sample in a study of neoadjuvant nivolumab and ipilimumab in lung cancer. Measured with immunoSEQ multiplex PCR; TCRdb has only the in-frame clones, and not every one. Of around 7,500 clones in the sample, about nine tenths were seen once. The sequencing used tumor tissue, collected after neoadjuvant nivolumab, alone or with ipilimumab, at or shortly before surgery. The receptors were gathered from an adult with non-small cell lung cancer. Some clones in this sample may be carry-over from other donors' samples. The CDR3 runs from the conserved cysteine through the conserved F or W. A D gene is named only where the DNA matches it firmly. Clone size, where shown, is once, few, many, or a class for clones that have expanded.

D gene: TRBD2
CDR3 length: 13
J gene: TRBJ2-2
clone size: .
V gene: TRBV18
CDR3 DNA: TGTGCCAGCTCACCACTAGCGGGAGGGGAGCTGTTTTTT
CDR3 protein: CASSPLAGGELFF

D gene: TRBD2
CDR3 length: 15
J gene: TRBJ2-2
clone size: .
V gene: TRBV18
CDR3 DNA: TGTGCCAGCTCACTGACTAGCGAGAACACCGGGGAGCTGTTTTTT
CDR3 protein: CASSLTSENTGELFF

D gene: .
CDR3 length: 14
J gene: TRBJ2-5
clone size: .
V gene: TRBV6-6
CDR3 DNA: TGTGCCAGCAGTTACGACCCTGGTCGAGAGACCCAGTACTTC
CDR3 protein: CASSYDPGRETQYF

D gene: .
CDR3 length: 13
J gene: TRBJ1-2
clone size: .
V gene: TRBV6-1
CDR3 DNA: TGTGCCAGCAGTCGACAGTTAAACTATGGCTACACCTTC
CDR3 protein: CASSRQLNYGYTF

D gene: .
CDR3 length: 14
J gene: TRBJ2-2
clone size: .
V gene: TRBV29-1
CDR3 DNA: TGCAGCGTTGCTCCGGGGATCGGCACCGGGGAGCTGTTTTTT
CDR3 protein: CSVAPGIGTGELFF

D gene: .
CDR3 length: 14
J gene: TRBJ2-1
clone size: .
V gene: TRBV10-3
CDR3 DNA: TGTGCCATCAGGGCGGTTGGGATCTACAATGAGCAGTTCTTC
CDR3 protein: CAIRAVGIYNEQFF

D gene: TRBD2
CDR3 length: 15
J gene: TRBJ2-7
clone size: .
V gene: TRBV2
CDR3 DNA: TGTGCCAGCAGCCCAACCCGGGGTTCGGGGGGGGAGCAGTACTTC
CDR3 protein: CASSPTRGSGGEQYF

D gene: .
CDR3 length: 14
J gene: TRBJ1-3
clone size: .
V gene: TRBV11-1
CDR3 DNA: TGTGCCAGCAGCTCCGGCCGCTCTGGAAACACCATATATTTT
CDR3 protein: CASSSGRSGNTIYF

D gene: .
CDR3 length: 12
J gene: TRBJ1-6
clone size: .
V gene: TRBV30
CDR3 DNA: TGTGCCTGGAATCGTTGGAATTCACCCCTCCACTTT
CDR3 protein: CAWNRWNSPLHF

D gene: .
CDR3 length: 13
J gene: TRBJ1-5
clone size: .
V gene: TRBV30
CDR3 DNA: TGTGCCTGGAGCAGGGGCAGGGGTCAGCCCCAGCATTTT
CDR3 protein: CAWSRGRGQPQHF

D gene: .
CDR3 length: 17
J gene: TRBJ2-1
clone size: .
V gene: TRBV4-1
CDR3 DNA: TGCGCCAGCAGCCCGGAAACTAGCACAAGCTCCTACAATGAGCAGTTCTTC
CDR3 protein: CASSPETSTSSYNEQFF

D gene: TRBD2
CDR3 length: 16
J gene: TRBJ2-7
clone size: .
V gene: TRBV7-8
CDR3 DNA: TGTGCCAGCAGCCTTAGCGCCCGGGAGGGGCCCTACGAGCAGTACTTC
CDR3 protein: CASSLSAREGPYEQYF

D gene: .
CDR3 length: 13
J gene: TRBJ1-2
clone size: once
V gene: TRBV14
CDR3 DNA: TGTGCCAGCAGCCAAGTAAAGGCTTATGGCTACACCTTC
CDR3 protein: CASSQVKAYGYTF

D gene: .
CDR3 length: 13
J gene: TRBJ1-2
clone size: .
V gene: TRBV29-1
CDR3 DNA: TGCAGCGTTTCTCCGGGACGCGACTATGGCTACACCTTC
CDR3 protein: CSVSPGRDYGYTF

D gene: .
CDR3 length: 13
J gene: TRBJ2-7
clone size: .
V gene: TRBV7-8
CDR3 DNA: TGTGCCAGCACCCCAGGAGGGTTCTACGAGCAGTACTTC
CDR3 protein: CASTPGGFYEQYF

D gene: .
CDR3 length: 15
J gene: TRBJ2-5
clone size: .
V gene: TRBV4-3
CDR3 DNA: TGCGCCAGCAGCCAAGATCTAAGGGTTCGGGAGACCCAGTACTTC
CDR3 protein: CASSQDLRVRETQYF

D gene: .
CDR3 length: 15
J gene: TRBJ2-2
clone size: once
V gene: TRBV7-2
CDR3 DNA: TGTGCCAGCAGCGAGGGACTCGCGAACACCGGGGAGCTGTTTTTT
CDR3 protein: CASSEGLANTGELFF

D gene: TRBD1
CDR3 length: 13
J gene: TRBJ2-7
clone size: few
V gene: TRBV7-2
CDR3 DNA: TGTGCCAGCAGCCCACAGGGGGTATACGAGCAGTACTTC
CDR3 protein: CASSPQGVYEQYF

D gene: TRBD1
CDR3 length: 13
J gene: TRBJ1-2
clone size: .
V gene: TRBV30
CDR3 DNA: TGTGCCTGGGAGACACAGGGGAACTATGGCTACACCTTC
CDR3 protein: CAWETQGNYGYTF

D gene: .
CDR3 length: 14
J gene: TRBJ1-1
clone size: .
V gene: TRBV5-6
CDR3 DNA: TGTGCCAGCAGTCGGGGTCCGGGAGACACTGAAGCTTTCTTT
CDR3 protein: CASSRGPGDTEAFF

D gene: TRBD1
CDR3 length: 14
J gene: TRBJ1-1
clone size: .
V gene: TRBV2
CDR3 DNA: TGTGCCAGCACAAGGGACAGGGCCGAGGGTGAAGCTTTCTTT
CDR3 protein: CASTRDRAEGEAFF

D gene: .
CDR3 length: 14
J gene: TRBJ2-1
clone size: .
V gene: TRBV15
CDR3 DNA: TGTGCCACCAGCAGAGATCCAAGTTACAATGAGCAGTTCTTC
CDR3 protein: CATSRDPSYNEQFF

D gene: .
CDR3 length: 15
J gene: TRBJ2-5
clone size: .
V gene: TRBV4-1
CDR3 DNA: TGCGCCAGCAGCCAAGGTCAGAGGGGAGGAGAGACCCAGTACTTC
CDR3 protein: CASSQGQRGGETQYF

D gene: .
CDR3 length: 16
J gene: TRBJ1-5
clone size: .
V gene: TRBV30
CDR3 DNA: TGTGCCTGGAGTCAAGGACGGAGGGGGAAAAATCAGCCCCAGCATTTT
CDR3 protein: CAWSQGRRGKNQPQHF

D gene: .
CDR3 length: 11
J gene: TRBJ1-5
clone size: .
V gene: TRBV2
CDR3 DNA: TGTGCCAGCAGTGAATTCCAGCCCCAGCATTTT
CDR3 protein: CASSEFQPQHF

D gene: TRBD1
CDR3 length: 13
J gene: TRBJ2-7
clone size: few
V gene: TRBV7-8
CDR3 DNA: TGTGCCAGCAGCGTCGGACAGGCCTACGAGCAGTACTTC
CDR3 protein: CASSVGQAYEQYF

D gene: .
CDR3 length: 15
J gene: TRBJ2-6
clone size: .
V gene: TRBV19
CDR3 DNA: TGTGCCAGTAGTCGGACAGATTCTGGGGCCAACGTCCTGACTTTC
CDR3 protein: CASSRTDSGANVLTF

D gene: .
CDR3 length: 12
J gene: TRBJ2-7
clone size: .
V gene: TRBV5-1
CDR3 DNA: TGCGCCAGCAGTGCCGGACTCTACGAGCAGTACTTC
CDR3 protein: CASSAGLYEQYF

D gene: TRBD1
CDR3 length: 14
J gene: TRBJ2-1
clone size: .
V gene: TRBV5-1
CDR3 DNA: TGCGCCAGCAGCCCAGGGACAGGGGGCAATGAGCAGTTCTTC
CDR3 protein: CASSPGTGGNEQFF

D gene: .
CDR3 length: 13
J gene: TRBJ2-2
clone size: .
V gene: TRBV11-3
CDR3 DNA: TGTGCCAGCAGCGCCGCGGGCACCGGGGAGCTGTTTTTT
CDR3 protein: CASSAAGTGELFF

D gene: .
CDR3 length: 13
J gene: TRBJ1-5
clone size: .
V gene: TRBV30
CDR3 DNA: TGTGCCTGGAATGGACAGAACAATCAGCCCCAGCATTTT
CDR3 protein: CAWNGQNNQPQHF

D gene: TRBD1
CDR3 length: 15
J gene: TRBJ1-2
clone size: .
V gene: TRBV5-6
CDR3 DNA: TGTGCCAGCAGCCTTTTGGGACAGGGACTCTATGGCTACACCTTC
CDR3 protein: CASSLLGQGLYGYTF

D gene: TRBD1
CDR3 length: 13
J gene: TRBJ2-7
clone size: .
V gene: TRBV6-1
CDR3 DNA: TGTGCCAGCCTACAGGGGCCCGCTGTTGAGCAGTACTTC
CDR3 protein: CASLQGPAVEQYF

D gene: .
CDR3 length: 14
J gene: TRBJ1-1
clone size: once
V gene: TRBV6-1
CDR3 DNA: TGTGCCAGCAGCCTTCAGGGAATGAACACTGAAGCTTTCTTT
CDR3 protein: CASSLQGMNTEAFF

D gene: .
CDR3 length: 12
J gene: TRBJ2-1
clone size: .
V gene: TRBV5-1
CDR3 DNA: TGCGCCAGCAGCCCCGGGGTCAATGAGCAGTTCTTC
CDR3 protein: CASSPGVNEQFF

D gene: .
CDR3 length: 13
J gene: TRBJ1-1
clone size: .
V gene: TRBV27
CDR3 DNA: TGTGCCAGCACCCGCGGGGAGAACACTGAAGCTTTCTTT
CDR3 protein: CASTRGENTEAFF

D gene: TRBD2
CDR3 length: 17
J gene: TRBJ2-5
clone size: .
V gene: TRBV11-1
CDR3 DNA: TGTGCCAGCAGCTCTCGACTAGCGGGAGTTTTTGGAGAGACCCAGTACTTC
CDR3 protein: CASSSRLAGVFGETQYF

D gene: TRBD2
CDR3 length: 16
J gene: TRBJ2-3
clone size: .
V gene: TRBV9
CDR3 DNA: TGTGCCAGCAGCACCGGGACTAGCGGGAGAACAGATACGCAGTATTTT
CDR3 protein: CASSTGTSGRTDTQYF

D gene: .
CDR3 length: 14
J gene: TRBJ2-7
clone size: .
V gene: TRBV5-1
CDR3 DNA: TGCGCCAGCAGCGGGCCGGGACCCCCCTACGAGCAGTACTTC
CDR3 protein: CASSGPGPPYEQYF

D gene: TRBD1
CDR3 length: 15
J gene: TRBJ2-7
clone size: .
V gene: TRBV7-2
CDR3 DNA: TGTGCCAGCAGCTTAGAAGGGGGCGAGGTCTACGAGCAGTACTTC
CDR3 protein: CASSLEGGEVYEQYF

D gene: TRBD1
CDR3 length: 13
J gene: TRBJ2-4
clone size: .
V gene: TRBV13
CDR3 DNA: TGTGCCAGCAGTTCCGACAGGGAGAACATTCAGTACTTC
CDR3 protein: CASSSDRENIQYF

D gene: .
CDR3 length: 14
J gene: TRBJ2-2
clone size: .
V gene: TRBV6-4
CDR3 DNA: TGTGCCAGCAGTGACAGGGGATTTACCGGGGAGCTGTTTTTT
CDR3 protein: CASSDRGFTGELFF